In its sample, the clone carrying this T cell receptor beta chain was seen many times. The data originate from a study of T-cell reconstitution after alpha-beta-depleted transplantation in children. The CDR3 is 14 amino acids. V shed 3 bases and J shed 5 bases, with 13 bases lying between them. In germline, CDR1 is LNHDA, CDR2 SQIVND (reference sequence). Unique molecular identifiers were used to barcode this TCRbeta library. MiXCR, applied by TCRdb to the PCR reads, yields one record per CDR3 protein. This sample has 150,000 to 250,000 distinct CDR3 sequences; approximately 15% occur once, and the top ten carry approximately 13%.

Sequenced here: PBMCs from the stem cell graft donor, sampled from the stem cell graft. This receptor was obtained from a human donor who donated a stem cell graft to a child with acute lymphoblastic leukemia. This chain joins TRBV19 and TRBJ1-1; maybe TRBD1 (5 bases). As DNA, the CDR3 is TGTGCCAGTAGTATTCGGTTCAGGGCTACTGAAGCTTTCTTT. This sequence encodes CASSIRFRATEAFF. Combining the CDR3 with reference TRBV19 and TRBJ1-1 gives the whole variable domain DGGITQSPKYLFRKEGQNVTLSCEQNLNHDAMYWYRQDPGQGLRLIYYSQIVNDFQKGDIAEGYSVSREKKESFPLTVTSAQKNPTAFYLCASSIRFRATEAFFGQGTRLTVV.